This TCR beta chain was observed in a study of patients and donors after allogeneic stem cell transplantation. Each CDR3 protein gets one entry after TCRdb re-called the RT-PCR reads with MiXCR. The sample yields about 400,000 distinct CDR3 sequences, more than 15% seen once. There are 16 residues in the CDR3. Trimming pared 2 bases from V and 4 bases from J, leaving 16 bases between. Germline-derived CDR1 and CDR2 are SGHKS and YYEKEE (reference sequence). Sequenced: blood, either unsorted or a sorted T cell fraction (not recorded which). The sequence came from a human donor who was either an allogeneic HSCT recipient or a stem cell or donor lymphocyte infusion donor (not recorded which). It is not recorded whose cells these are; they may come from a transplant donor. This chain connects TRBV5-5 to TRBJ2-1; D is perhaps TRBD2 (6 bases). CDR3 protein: CASSLRGLETYNEQFF. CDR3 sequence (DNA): TGTGCCAGCAGCTTAAGGGGACTGGAGACTTACAATGAGCAGTTCTTC.